This is a list of T cell receptor beta chains from one sample in a study of control samples from healthy donors and cancer patients. Sequencing was performed with immunoSEQ multiplex PCR; in TCRdb, only in-frame clones are kept and a portion is missing. The sample carries 75,000 to 100,000 clones, 82% recorded once. Sample: blood. The receptors derive from a man in his 60s in good health. CDR3s include the opening cysteine and the closing phenylalanine or tryptophan. The D gene is left open where the match is weak. Clone size is not always given. Where it is, it says once, few, many or a class for expanded clones.

TRBV20-1,NA,TRBJ2-7,TRBD2,CSASGTSGISYEQYF,TGCAGTGCTAGTGGGACTAGCGGGATCTCCTACGAGCAGTACTTC
TRBV3-1/TRBV3-2,NA,TRBJ1-2,NA,CASSEGGYGYTF,TGTGCCAGCAGCGAGGGGGGGTATGGCTACACCTTC
TRBV19,NA,TRBJ2-2,NA,CASSKLAKNTGELFF,TGTGCCAGTAGTAAACTAGCTAAGAACACCGGGGAGCTGTTTTTT
TRBV11-3,NA,TRBJ2-7,NA,CASSDYRTPYEQYF,TGTGCCAGCAGCGACTACCGGACCCCCTACGAGCAGTACTTC
TRBV6-5,NA,TRBJ1-4,NA,CASINRGSNEKLFF,TGTGCCAGTATAAATAGGGGTTCTAATGAAAAACTGTTTTTT
TRBV19,NA,TRBJ2-1,NA,CASSMFSSVFYNEQFF,TGTGCCAGTAGTATGTTTTCGAGCGTTTTCTACAATGAGCAGTTCTTC
TRBV9,NA,TRBJ1-2,NA,CASSGGTPLSYGYTF,TGTGCCAGCAGCGGCGGGACACCCCTGAGCTATGGCTACACCTTC
TRBV9,once,TRBJ1-1,NA,CASTSDTEAFF,TGTGCCAGCACCAGCGACACTGAAGCTTTCTTT
TRBV6-1,NA,TRBJ1-2,NA,CASSERGNGRYTF,TGTGCCAGCAGTGAGCGAGGGAATGGTCGCTACACCTTC
TRBV5-8,few,TRBJ2-7,NA,CASSSQRLGPGKSPYEQYF,TGTGCCAGCAGCTCGCAACGACTGGGACCTGGAAAGAGCCCCTACGAGCAGTACTTC
TRBV10-1,NA,TRBJ2-7,NA,CASSDGLQESTRQYF,TGCGCCAGCAGTGACGGTCTACAAGAAAGTACGAGGCAGTACTTC
TRBV19,few,TRBJ1-3,NA,CASNYRGRGPTGNTIYF,TGTGCCAGTAACTACCGGGGCAGGGGTCCTACTGGAAACACCATATATTTT
TRBV19,NA,TRBJ1-1,NA,CASSGMSRRPEAFF,TGTGCCAGTAGTGGGATGAGTCGCCGACCCGAAGCTTTCTTT